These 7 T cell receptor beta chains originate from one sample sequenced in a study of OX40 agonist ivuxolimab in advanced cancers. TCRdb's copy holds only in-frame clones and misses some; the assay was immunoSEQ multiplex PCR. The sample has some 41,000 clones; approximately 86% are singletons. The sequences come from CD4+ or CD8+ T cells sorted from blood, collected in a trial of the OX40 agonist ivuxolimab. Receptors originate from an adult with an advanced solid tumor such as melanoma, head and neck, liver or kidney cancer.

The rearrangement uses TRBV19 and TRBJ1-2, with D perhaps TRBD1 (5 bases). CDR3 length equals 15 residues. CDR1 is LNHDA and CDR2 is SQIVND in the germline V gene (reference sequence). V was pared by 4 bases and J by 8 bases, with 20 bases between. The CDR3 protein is CASSTPGAGSLGYTF. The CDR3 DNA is TGTGCCAGTAGTACTCCTGGGGCTGGGAGTTTGGGCTACACCTTC.

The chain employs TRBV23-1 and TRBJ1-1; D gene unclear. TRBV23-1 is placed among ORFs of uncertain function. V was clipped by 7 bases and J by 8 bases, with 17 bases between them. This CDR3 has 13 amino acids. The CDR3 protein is CASKRIIRWEAFF. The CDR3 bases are TGCGCCAGCAAAAGGATTATCCGATGGGAAGCTTTCTTT.

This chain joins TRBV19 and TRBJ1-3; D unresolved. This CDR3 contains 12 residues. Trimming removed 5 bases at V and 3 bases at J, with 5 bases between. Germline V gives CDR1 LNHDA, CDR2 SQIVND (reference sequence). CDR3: CASSEGGNTIYF. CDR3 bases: TGTGCCAGTAGTGAGGGTGGAAACACCATATATTTT.

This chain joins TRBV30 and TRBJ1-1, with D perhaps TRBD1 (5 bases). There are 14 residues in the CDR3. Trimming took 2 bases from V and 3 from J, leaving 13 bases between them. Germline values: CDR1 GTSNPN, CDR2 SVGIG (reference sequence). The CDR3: CAWSWGYGDTEAFF. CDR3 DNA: TGTGCCTGGAGTTGGGGCTACGGTGACACTGAAGCTTTCTTT.

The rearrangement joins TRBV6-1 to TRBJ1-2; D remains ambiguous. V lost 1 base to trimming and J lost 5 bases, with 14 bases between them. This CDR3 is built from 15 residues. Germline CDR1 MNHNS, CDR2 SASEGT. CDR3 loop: CASSEGWSGGYGYTF. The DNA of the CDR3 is TGTGCCAGCAGTGAAGGGTGGTCGGGAGGGTATGGCTACACCTTC.

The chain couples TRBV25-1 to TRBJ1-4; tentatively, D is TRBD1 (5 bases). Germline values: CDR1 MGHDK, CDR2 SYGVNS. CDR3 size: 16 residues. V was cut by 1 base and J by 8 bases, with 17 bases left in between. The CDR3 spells CASSEFGTVGREKLFF. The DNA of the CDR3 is TGTGCCAGCAGTGAATTCGGGACGGTCGGGAGAGAAAAACTGTTTTTT.

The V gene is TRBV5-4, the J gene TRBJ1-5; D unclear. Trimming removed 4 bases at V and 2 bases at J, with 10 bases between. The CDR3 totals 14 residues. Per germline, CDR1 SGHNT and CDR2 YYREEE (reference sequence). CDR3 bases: TGTGCCAGCAGCCCGCAGGCGGGCAATCAGCCCCAGCATTTT. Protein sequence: CASSPQAGNQPQHF.